The 17 T cell receptor beta chains given below trace back to one sample, sequenced in a study of cytomegalovirus exposure and HLA in healthy donors. The PCR made use of 60 Vbeta and 13 Jbeta primers. Data came from immunoSEQ multiplex PCR; TCRdb stores just in-frame clones and leaves some out. The sample lists some 150,000 clones, more than 60% seen once, with roughly 4% in the top ten. The sequencing sample was made of PBMCs. All receptors derive from a woman between 40 and 55 years old in good health and CMV-seronegative.

With regard to this clone: An end of the junction does not agree with germline; a read error may underlie this. The chain employs TRBV6-1 and TRBJ2-7, with 7 bases aligning to TRBD1. The CDR3 length is 13 residues. Germline CDR1 reads MNHNS; CDR2 reads SASEGT. CDR3 in amino acids: CVSSRQGSYEQYF. The CDR3 DNA is TGTGTCAGCAGTCGACAGGGTTCCTACGAGCAGTACTTC.

The genes are TRBV4-1 and TRBJ2-7; D possibly corresponds to TRBD1 (6 bases). The CDR3 is made up of 13 amino acids. Germline V gene sequence: CDR1 MGHRA, CDR2 YSYEKL. Trimming shortened V by 0 bases and J by 12 bases, and 15 bases separated the two germline ends. CDR3 sequence (DNA): TGCGCCAGCAGCCAAGATTTGGGCAGGGGTCGGTACTTC. It yields the protein CASSQDLGRGRYF.

The rearrangement uses TRBV5-1 and TRBJ2-3, with 8 bases fitting TRBD2. The V gene's germline CDR1 is SGHRS and CDR2 YFSETQ. This CDR3 comprises 16 residues. The trim removed 2 bases at V and 0 bases at J, leaving 5 bases unmatched. The CDR3 DNA follows: TGCGCCAGCAGCTTAGGCGGGAGGAGGAGCACAGATACGCAGTATTTT. Amino acid sequence: CASSLGGRRSTDTQYF.

The rearrangement uses TRBV7-2 and TRBJ2-1; TRBD2 might be the D (5 bases). V was trimmed by 3 bases and J by 9 bases, leaving 12 bases between them. Germline V gene lookup returns CDR1 SGHTA and CDR2 FQGNSA. The CDR3 spans 13 residues. DNA for the CDR3: TGTGCCAGCAGCTTGTCGGGGAAGAGTGAGCAGTTCTTC. Its protein is CASSLSGKSEQFF.

The chain couples TRBV4-1 to TRBJ2-7; 8 nucleotides agree with TRBD2. The CDR3 has 17 residues. The V and J ends lost 1 base and 0 bases, in that order; junction bases with no gene match: 8. The germline CDR1 and CDR2 sequences are MGHRA and YSYEKL. DNA of the CDR3: TGCGCCAGCAGCCAAGGCCCCTTAGCGGGAAGCTCCTACGAGCAGTACTTC. Translating gives CASSQGPLAGSSYEQYF.

This rearrangement joins TRBV27 to TRBJ2-1; 7 nucleotides align to TRBD1. CDR3 length: 15 amino acids. In germline, CDR1 is MNHEY, CDR2 SMNVEV (reference sequence). Trimming cost V 5 bases and J 7 bases; bases outside gene matches: 11. Here the CDR3 reads CASSRTGLVGNEQFF. CDR3 DNA sequence: TGTGCCAGCAGTCGGACAGGATTGGTTGGGAATGAGCAGTTCTTC.

The V call is TRBV2, the J call TRBJ2-3, with 8 bases identical to TRBD1. This CDR3 is 15 amino acids long. Germline lookup yields CDR1 SNHLY and CDR2 FYNNEI. V dropped 3 bases and J dropped 4; count of bases not matched to a gene: 6. The CDR3 reads CASSDGQGGADTQYF. The CDR3 region has the DNA TGTGCCAGCAGTGACGGACAGGGTGGCGCAGATACGCAGTATTTT.

V gene TRBV2 combines with J gene TRBJ1-2, with D perhaps matching TRBD1 (6 bases). The length of the CDR3 is 14 residues. CDR1 SNHLY and CDR2 FYNNEI come from the germline V gene. V dropped 10 bases and J dropped 3 bases, with 18 bases sitting between them. CDR3 amino acids: CATDGQRAYYGYTF. As DNA, the CDR3 is TGTGCCACCGACGGACAGCGAGCCTACTATGGCTACACCTTC. Variable domain in full (rest from reference TRBV2 and TRBJ1-2): EPEVTQTPSHQVTQMGQEVILRCVPISNHLYFYWYRQILGQKVEFLVSFYNNEISEKSEIFDDQFSVERPDGSNFTLKIRSTKLEDSAMYFCATDGQRAYYGYTFGSGTRLTVV.

About this clone itself: The germline gene is not matched at one end of the junction; a read error may be the cause. J is TRBJ2-7 and V is TRBV7-7; TRBD1 aligns across 10 bases. CDR3 length equals 19 residues. CDR1 is SSHAT, CDR2 FNYEAQ, per germline (reference sequence). The CDR3 spells CASIYDPADRGRGNNEQYF. The CDR3, as DNA: TGTGCTAGCATCTATGACCCCGCCGACAGGGGGCGAGGGAATAACGAGCAGTACTTC.

V is TRBV6-5 and J is TRBJ1-6; D not certain. CDR1 and CDR2 from the germline V gene are MNHEY and SVGAGI. V lost 2 bases to trimming and J lost 8 bases, with 4 bases between them. This CDR3 has 12 amino acids. The CDR3 coding sequence is TGTGCCAGCAGTTACCCGGATTCACCCCTCCACTTT. Its translation: CASSYPDSPLHF.

The chain links TRBV28 to TRBJ1-1; 7 nucleotides align to TRBD1. Germline CDR1 and CDR2: MDHEN and SYDVKM. The CDR3 sequence is 11 residues long. V shed 4 bases, J shed 10 bases, and the junction held 3 bases outside the gene matches. CDR3: CASSWAGGAFF. CDR3 bases: TGTGCCAGCAGTTGGGCAGGGGGAGCTTTCTTT.

This chain uses TRBV25-1 with TRBJ1-1; D remains ambiguous. CDR3 length: 13 residues. Germline values: CDR1 MGHDK, CDR2 SYGVNS. The V gene lost 2 bases and the J gene lost 4 bases, with 8 bases spanning the gap. The CDR3 DNA reads as TGTGCCAGCAGTGAACGAAGGAGCACTGAAGCTTTCTTT. Translation: CASSERRSTEAFF.

The chain joins TRBV7-2 to TRBJ2-7; 7 nucleotides match TRBD1. The germline V gene has CDR1 SGHTA and CDR2 FQGNSA. Trimming took 1 base from V and 3 from J; bases not matched to a gene: 9. The CDR3 is 16 amino acids. CDR3 loop: CASSLVPARDSYEQYF. Here the CDR3 DNA reads TGTGCCAGCAGCTTAGTTCCCGCTAGGGACAGCTACGAGCAGTACTTC.

The CDR3 nucleotides read TGTGCCAGCAGCTTAACGAGGCAAGAGACCCAGTACTTC. Protein: CASSLTRQETQYF. The chain uses TRBV11-2 and TRBJ2-5; the D is unclear. Trimming cost V 2 bases and J 2 bases, with 6 bases left between them. This CDR3 is 13 amino acids long. Germline assignment: CDR1 SGHAT and CDR2 FQNNGV. Together with reference TRBV11-2 and TRBJ2-5, the CDR3 gives the full variable domain: EAGVAQSPRYKIIEKRQSVAFWCNPISGHATLYWYQQILGQGPKLLIQFQNNGVVDDSQLPKDRFSAERLKGVDSTLKIQPAKLEDSAVYLCASSLTRQETQYFGPGTRLLVL.

This chain links TRBV5-1 with TRBJ1-2; 7 bases agree with TRBD1. The ends lost 6 bases at V and 7 bases at J; junction bases unmatched: 15. Germline-derived CDR1 and CDR2 are SGHRS and YFSETQ. This CDR3 has 15 amino acids. Written as DNA, the CDR3 is TGCGCCAGCACCCACACTCCGGACAGGACCCTTGGCTACACCTTC. Translating gives CASTHTPDRTLGYTF.

This clone came up once. The rearrangement uses TRBV6-1 and TRBJ2-5; 8 bases match TRBD2. Unmatched junction bases numbered 14, after V lost 3 bases and J lost 5 bases. The germline V gene encodes CDR1 MNHNS and CDR2 SASEGT. This CDR3 contains 17 residues. CDR3 amino acids: CASSELAGKVTLETQYF. In DNA form, the CDR3 reads TGTGCCAGCAGTGAGTTAGCGGGGAAGGTTACTCTCGAGACCCAGTACTTC.

The chain couples TRBV5-4 to TRBJ1-5; D is unresolved. The germline gives CDR1 SGHNT, CDR2 YYREEE (reference sequence). This CDR3 spans 14 amino acids. Trimming pared 1 base from V and 4 bases from J, leaving 9 bases between. CDR3 loop: CASSLPGKNQPQHF. The CDR3 DNA is TGTGCCAGCAGCTTGCCCGGGAAGAATCAGCCCCAGCATTTT.